The 6 T cell receptor beta chains below were found in one sample sequenced in a study of T cell repertoires in cytomegalovirus infection. MiXCR, applied by TCRdb to the reads, yields one record per CDR3 protein. The sample shows about 260,000 distinct CDR3 sequences, 9.1% of them seen only once. Sequenced input: PBMCs. These TCRs come from a human donor in good health (CMV status not recorded). Some clones in this sample may be carry-over from other donors' samples.

Many counts were recorded for this clonotype. V usage is TRBV19 and J usage is TRBJ2-2; 7 bases are shared with TRBD1. Unmatched junction bases numbered 8, after V lost 6 bases and J lost 7 bases. The CDR3 length is 14 residues. From germline, CDR1 is LNHDA and CDR2 SQIVND (reference sequence). The CDR3 sequence: CASRSTGAVGELFF. CDR3 DNA sequence: TGTGCCAGTAGATCAACAGGGGCGGTCGGGGAGCTGTTTTTT. Full variable domain (rest looked up from reference TRBV19 and TRBJ2-2): DGGITQSPKYLFRKEGQNVTLSCEQNLNHDAMYWYRQDPGQGLRLIYYSQIVNDFQKGDIAEGYSVSREKKESFPLTVTSAQKNPTAFYLCASRSTGAVGELFFGEGSRLTVL.

This clonotype came up many times. V usage is TRBV2 and J usage is TRBJ1-4, with TRBD1 matching over 9 bases. The germline V gene encodes CDR1 SNHLY and CDR2 FYNNEI. V dropped 6 bases and J dropped 7; count of bases not matched to a gene: 6. The CDR3 loop spans 14 amino acids. The CDR3 here is CASRTGQGSEKLFF. The CDR3 nucleotides read TGTGCCAGCAGAACGGGACAGGGTTCTGAAAAACTGTTTTTT.

This clonotype has ten or more counts. The chain employs TRBV7-2 and TRBJ1-1; D is possibly TRBD1 (6 bases). Germline assignment: CDR1 SGHTA and CDR2 FQGNSA. Between the trimmed V and J ends, which lost 0 bases and 1 base, there was a span of 9 bases. The CDR3 contains 15 residues. In DNA, the CDR3 is TGTGCCAGCAGCTTAGCACTGGGACAGAACACTGAAGCTTTCTTT. Encoded protein: CASSLALGQNTEAFF.

The chain couples TRBV12-3 or TRBV12-4 to TRBJ1-3; the D is unclear. The CDR3 is 12 amino acids. Trimming took off 4 bases at V and 5 bases at J, with 6 bases between the two ends. This CDR3 reads CASSSGRNTIYF. For the CDR3, the DNA is TGTGCCAGCAGTTCCGGAAGAAACACCATATATTTT.

The table lists this clonotype with a few counts. The CDR3, as DNA: TGCAGTGCCCCCGGGACAGGGAGGGAGCAGTACTTC. Protein product: CSAPGTGREQYF. The chain joins TRBV20-1 to TRBJ2-7; TRBD1 matches at 9 bases. V was clipped by 6 bases and J by 7 bases; unmatched bases: 7. The CDR3 contains 12 residues. Germline V CDR1 and CDR2: DFQATT, SNEGSKA (reference sequence).

This clonotype was seen ten or more times. The rearrangement uses TRBV19 and TRBJ2-7; D not resolved. The germline V gene has CDR1 LNHDA and CDR2 SQIVND (reference sequence). The CDR3 spans 19 residues. The V end was cut by 3 bases, the J end by 1 base, with 25 bases between. CDR3 region: CASSILGPPLPGKSYEQYF. The CDR3 bases are TGTGCCAGTAGTATTCTAGGCCCTCCTCTTCCAGGCAAGTCCTACGAGCAGTACTTC.